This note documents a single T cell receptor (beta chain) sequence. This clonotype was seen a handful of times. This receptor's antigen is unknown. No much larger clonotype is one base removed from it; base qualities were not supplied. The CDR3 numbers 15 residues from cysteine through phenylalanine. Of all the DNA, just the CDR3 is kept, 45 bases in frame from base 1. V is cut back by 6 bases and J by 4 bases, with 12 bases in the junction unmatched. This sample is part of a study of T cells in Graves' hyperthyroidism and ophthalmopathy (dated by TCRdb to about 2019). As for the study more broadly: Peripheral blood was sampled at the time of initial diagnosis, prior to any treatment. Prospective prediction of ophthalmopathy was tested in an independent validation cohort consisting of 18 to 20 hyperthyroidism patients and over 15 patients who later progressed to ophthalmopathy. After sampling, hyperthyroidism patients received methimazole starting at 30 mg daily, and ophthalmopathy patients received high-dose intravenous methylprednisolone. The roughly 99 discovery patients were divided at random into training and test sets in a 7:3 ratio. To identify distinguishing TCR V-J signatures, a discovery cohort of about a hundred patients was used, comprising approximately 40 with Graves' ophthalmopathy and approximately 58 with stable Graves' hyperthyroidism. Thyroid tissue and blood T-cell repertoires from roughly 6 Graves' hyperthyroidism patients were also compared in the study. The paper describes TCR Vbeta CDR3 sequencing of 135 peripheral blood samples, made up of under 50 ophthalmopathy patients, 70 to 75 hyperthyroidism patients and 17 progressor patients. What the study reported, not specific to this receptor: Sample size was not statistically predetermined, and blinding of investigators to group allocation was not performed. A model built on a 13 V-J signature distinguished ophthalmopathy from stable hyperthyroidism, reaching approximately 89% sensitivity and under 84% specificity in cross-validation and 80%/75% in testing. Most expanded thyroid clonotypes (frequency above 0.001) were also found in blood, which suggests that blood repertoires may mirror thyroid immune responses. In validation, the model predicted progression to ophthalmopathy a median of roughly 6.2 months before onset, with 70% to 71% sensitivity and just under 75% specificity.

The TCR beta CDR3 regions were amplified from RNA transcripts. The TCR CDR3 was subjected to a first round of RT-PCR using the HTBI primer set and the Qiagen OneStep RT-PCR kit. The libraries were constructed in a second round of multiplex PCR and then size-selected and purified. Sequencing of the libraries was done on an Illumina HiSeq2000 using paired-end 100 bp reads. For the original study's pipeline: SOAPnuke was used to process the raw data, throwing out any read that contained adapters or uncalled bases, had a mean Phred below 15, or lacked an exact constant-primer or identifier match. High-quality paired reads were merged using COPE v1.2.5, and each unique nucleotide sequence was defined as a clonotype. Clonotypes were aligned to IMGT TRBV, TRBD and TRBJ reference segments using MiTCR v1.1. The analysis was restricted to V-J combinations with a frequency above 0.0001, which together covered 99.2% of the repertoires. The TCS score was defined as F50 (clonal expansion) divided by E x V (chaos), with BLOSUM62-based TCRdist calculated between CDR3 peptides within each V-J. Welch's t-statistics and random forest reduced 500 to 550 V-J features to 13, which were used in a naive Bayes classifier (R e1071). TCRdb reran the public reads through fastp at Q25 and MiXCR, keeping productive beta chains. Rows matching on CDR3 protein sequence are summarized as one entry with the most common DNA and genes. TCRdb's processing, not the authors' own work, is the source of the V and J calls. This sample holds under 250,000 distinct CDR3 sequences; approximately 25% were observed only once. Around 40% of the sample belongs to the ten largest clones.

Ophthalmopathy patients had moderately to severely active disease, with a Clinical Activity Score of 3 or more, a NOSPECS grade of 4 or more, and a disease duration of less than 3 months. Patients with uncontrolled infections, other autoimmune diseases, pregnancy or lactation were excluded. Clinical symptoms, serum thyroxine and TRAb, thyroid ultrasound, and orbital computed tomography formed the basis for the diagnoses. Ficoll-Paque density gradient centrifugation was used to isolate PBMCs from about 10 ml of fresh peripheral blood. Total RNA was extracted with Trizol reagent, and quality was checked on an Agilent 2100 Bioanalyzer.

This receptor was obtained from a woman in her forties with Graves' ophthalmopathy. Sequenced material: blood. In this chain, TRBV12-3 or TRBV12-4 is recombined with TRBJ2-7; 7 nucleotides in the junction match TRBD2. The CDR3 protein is CASSPSGGGPYEQYF. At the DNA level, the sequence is TGTGCCAGCAGCCCCTCTGGGGGAGGGCCGTACGAGCAGTACTTC.